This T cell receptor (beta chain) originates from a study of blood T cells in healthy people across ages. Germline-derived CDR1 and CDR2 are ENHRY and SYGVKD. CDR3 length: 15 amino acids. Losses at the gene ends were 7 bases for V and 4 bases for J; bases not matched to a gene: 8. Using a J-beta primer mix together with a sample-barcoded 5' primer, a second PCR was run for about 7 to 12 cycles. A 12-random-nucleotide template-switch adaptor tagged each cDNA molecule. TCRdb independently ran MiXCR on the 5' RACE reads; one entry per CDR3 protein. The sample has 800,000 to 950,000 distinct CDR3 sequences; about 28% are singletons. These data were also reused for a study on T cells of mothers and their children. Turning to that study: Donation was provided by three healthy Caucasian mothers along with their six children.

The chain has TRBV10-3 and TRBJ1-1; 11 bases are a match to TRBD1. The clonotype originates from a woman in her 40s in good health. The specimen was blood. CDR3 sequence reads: CAIKGTGGLGTEAFF. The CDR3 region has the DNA TGTGCCATCAAGGGGACAGGGGGATTAGGCACTGAAGCTTTCTTT.